These T cell receptor beta chains were read from a single sample in a study of T-cell memory formation after mild COVID-19. TCRdb reanalysed the 5' RACE reads using MiXCR and keeps one entry per CDR3 protein. The data hold about 110,000 distinct CDR3 sequences, with over 15% observed a single time. Source material: PBMCs or a T cell subset sorted from them (not recorded which). Source of these receptors: an adult woman who had mild COVID-19 (a few samples of this study predate the infection). Cell type and time point are not known. CDR3s leave out the opening cysteine and the closing phenylalanine or tryptophan. A D gene is named only where the DNA matches it firmly.

TRBD1 TRBV9 ASSVGTGNSYEQY
. TRBV6-5 ASRGYTEAF
TRBD2 TRBV24-1 ATSPLSGVTNTGELF
. TRBV27 ASSLLENQPQH
. TRBV20-1 SAGRTVQETQY
. TRBV15 ATSPGSGANVLT
TRBD2 TRBV11-2 ASSSAPASGLETQY
. TRBV2 ASSDRGTGELF
. TRBV11-3 ASSSTGTLYEQY
. TRBV30 AWMVWVGGYTEAF
TRBD2 TRBV27 ASSLWPGGLSHGELF
. TRBV9 ASSGASNWGTEAF
. TRBV4-1 ASSQGALNTEAF
. TRBV4-2 ASSQEGADSYEQY
. TRBV4-1 ASSRQTWDFYNEQF
. TRBV4-3 ASSHYRRELDSYEQY
TRBD2 TRBV7-9 ASLSGGLAGQDTQY
. TRBV7-2 ASSLAPVTGTDTQY